This T cell receptor beta chain was identified during a study of shared clonotypes between healthy human individuals. Study observations and caveats: Generation probabilities were higher for clonotypes shared across all four sorted-subset donors than for unshared ones.

As regards this clone: Antigen: not known.

The CDR3 has 14 amino acids. CDR1 is MNHNS, CDR2 SASEGT, per germline. Trimming at V came to 7 bases and at J to 2 bases, leaving 4 bases not matched to a gene. Sorted-subset replicate PCRs used about 0.2 ug of genomic DNA. This amount corresponded to about 30,000 T cell genomes. Measured with immunoSEQ multiplex PCR; TCRdb has only the in-frame clones, and not every one. The sample consists of approximately 640,000 clones, roughly 91% of them appearing once. Specimen: memory CD8+ T cells from PBMCs. Subset of the sample: CD45RO+ cells pooled with CCR7-negative TemRA cells. The clonotype originates from a man aged 18 to 35 in good health. Some clones in this sample may be carry-over from other donors' samples. This chain connects TRBV6-1 to TRBJ2-7, with 11 bases aligning to TRBD2. The CDR3 region has the DNA TGTGCCAGCAACCAACTAGCGGGGGCCTACGAGCAGTACTTC. Protein: CASNQLAGAYEQYF.